The clone carrying this T cell receptor (beta chain) was observed a few times. This record belongs to a study of control samples from healthy donors and cancer patients. The protocol was immunoSEQ multiplex PCR, while the TCRdb copy is restricted to in-frame clones and leaves out a portion. The sample contains tens of thousands of clones, about 88% of which appear only once. The CDR3 sequence is 13 residues long. V was shortened by 3 bases and J by 7 bases, with 10 bases between the two germline ends. This sequence originates from a woman aged 65 to 85 in good health. The specimen was blood. V and J are TRBV12-3 or TRBV12-4 and TRBJ1-5; D remains unclear. The CDR3 sequence is CASSLGFGQPQHF. Written as DNA, the CDR3 is TGTGCCAGCAGTTTGGGGTTCGGACAGCCCCAGCATTTT.